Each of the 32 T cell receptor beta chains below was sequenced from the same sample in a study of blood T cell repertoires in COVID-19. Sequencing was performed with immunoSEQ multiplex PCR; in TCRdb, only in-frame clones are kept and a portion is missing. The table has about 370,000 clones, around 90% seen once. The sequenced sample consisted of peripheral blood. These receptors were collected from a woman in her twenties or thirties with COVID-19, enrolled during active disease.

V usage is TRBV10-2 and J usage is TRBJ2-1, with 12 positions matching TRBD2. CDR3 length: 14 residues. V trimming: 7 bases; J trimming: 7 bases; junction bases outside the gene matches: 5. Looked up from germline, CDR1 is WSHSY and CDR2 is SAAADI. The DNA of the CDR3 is TGCGCCAGCAAAGGACTAGCGGGAAAGAATGAGCAGTTCTTC. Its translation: CASKGLAGKNEQFF.

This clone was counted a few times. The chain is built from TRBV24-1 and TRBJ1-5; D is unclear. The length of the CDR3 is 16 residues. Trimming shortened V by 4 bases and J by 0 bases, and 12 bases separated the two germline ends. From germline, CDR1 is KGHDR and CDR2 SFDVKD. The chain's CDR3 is CATSDRNRGSNQPQHF. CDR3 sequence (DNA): TGTGCCACCAGTGACCGTAACCGCGGTAGCAATCAGCCCCAGCATTTT.

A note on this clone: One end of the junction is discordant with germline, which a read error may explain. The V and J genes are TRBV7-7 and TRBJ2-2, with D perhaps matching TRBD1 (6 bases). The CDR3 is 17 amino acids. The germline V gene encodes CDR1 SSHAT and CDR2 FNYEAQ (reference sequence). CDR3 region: CASSPIEGVRGTGELFF. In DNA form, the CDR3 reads TGTGCTAGCAGCCCCATTGAGGGGGTGAGGGGGACCGGGGAGCTGTTTTTT. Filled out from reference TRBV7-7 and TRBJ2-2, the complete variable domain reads GAGVSQSPRYKVTKRGQDVTLRCDPISSHATLYWYQQALGQGPEFLTYFNYEAQPDKSGLPSDRFSAERPEGSISTLTIQRTEQRDSAMYRCASSPIEGVRGTGELFFGEGSRLTVL.

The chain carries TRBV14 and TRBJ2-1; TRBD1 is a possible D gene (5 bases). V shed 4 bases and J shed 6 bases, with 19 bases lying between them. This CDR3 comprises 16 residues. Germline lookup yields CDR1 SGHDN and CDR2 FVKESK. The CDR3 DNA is TGTGCCAGCAGCCCCTCTGGGGCAGTTTTGGGCAATGAGCAGTTCTTC. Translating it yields CASSPSGAVLGNEQFF. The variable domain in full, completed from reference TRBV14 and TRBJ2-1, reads EAGVTQFPSHSVIEKGQTVTLRCDPISGHDNLYWYRRVMGKEIKFLLHFVKESKQDESGMPNNRFLAERTGGTYSTLKVQPAELEDSGVYFCASSPSGAVLGNEQFFGPGTRLTVL.

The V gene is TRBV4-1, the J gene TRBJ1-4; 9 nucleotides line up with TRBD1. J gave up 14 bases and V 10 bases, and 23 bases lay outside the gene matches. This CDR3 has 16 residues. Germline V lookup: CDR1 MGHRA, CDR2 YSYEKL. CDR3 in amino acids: CATTGTGFPPQQRLFF. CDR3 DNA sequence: TGCGCCACCACCGGGACAGGGTTCCCACCCCAGCAACGTCTGTTTTTT.

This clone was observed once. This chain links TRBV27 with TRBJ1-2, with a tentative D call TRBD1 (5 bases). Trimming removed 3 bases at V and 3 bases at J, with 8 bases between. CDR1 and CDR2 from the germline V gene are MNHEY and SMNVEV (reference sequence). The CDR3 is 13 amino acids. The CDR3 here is CASSFQGDYGYTF. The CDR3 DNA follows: TGTGCCAGCAGTTTTCAGGGTGACTATGGCTACACCTTC.

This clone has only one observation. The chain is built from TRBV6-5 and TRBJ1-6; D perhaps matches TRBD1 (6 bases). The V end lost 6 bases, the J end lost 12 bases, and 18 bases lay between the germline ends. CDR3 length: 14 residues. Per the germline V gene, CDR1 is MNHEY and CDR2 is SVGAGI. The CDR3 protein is CASSRSHRDLPLHF. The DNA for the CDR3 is TGTGCCAGCAGCCGATCACACAGGGACCTACCCCTCCACTTT.

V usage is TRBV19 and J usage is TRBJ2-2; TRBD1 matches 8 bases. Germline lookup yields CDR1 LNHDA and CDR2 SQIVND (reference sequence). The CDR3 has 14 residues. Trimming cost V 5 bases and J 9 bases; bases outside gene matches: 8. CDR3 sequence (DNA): TGTGCCAGTAGTCAGGACAGGGACGGGAGGGAGCTGTTTTTT. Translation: CASSQDRDGRELFF.

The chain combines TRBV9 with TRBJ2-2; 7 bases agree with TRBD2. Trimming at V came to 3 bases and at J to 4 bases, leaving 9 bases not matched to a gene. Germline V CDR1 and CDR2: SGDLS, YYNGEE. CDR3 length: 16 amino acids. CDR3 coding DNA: TGTGCCAGCAGCGCTCTAAGCGGGGTTGGCACCGGGGAGCTGTTTTTT. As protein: CASSALSGVGTGELFF.

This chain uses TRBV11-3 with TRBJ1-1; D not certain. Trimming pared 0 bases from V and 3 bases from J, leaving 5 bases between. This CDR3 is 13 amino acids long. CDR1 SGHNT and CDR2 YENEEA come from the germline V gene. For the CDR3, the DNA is TGTGCCAGCAGCTTAGAATCCTACACTGAAGCTTTCTTT. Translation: CASSLESYTEAFF.

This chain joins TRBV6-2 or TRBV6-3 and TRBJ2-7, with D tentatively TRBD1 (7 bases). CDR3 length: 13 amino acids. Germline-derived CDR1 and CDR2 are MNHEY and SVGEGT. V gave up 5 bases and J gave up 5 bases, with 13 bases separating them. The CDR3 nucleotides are TGTGCCAGCAGTAGGGGGCCGGGGGACGAGCAGTACTTC. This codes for CASSRGPGDEQYF.

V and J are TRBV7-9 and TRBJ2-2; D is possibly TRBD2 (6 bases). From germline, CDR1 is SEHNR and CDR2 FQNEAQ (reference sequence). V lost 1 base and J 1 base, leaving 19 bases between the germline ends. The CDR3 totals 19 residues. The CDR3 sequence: CASSLVGGFGFGNTGELFF. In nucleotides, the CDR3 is TGTGCCAGCAGCTTAGTCGGGGGATTCGGGTTTGGGAACACCGGGGAGCTGTTTTTT.

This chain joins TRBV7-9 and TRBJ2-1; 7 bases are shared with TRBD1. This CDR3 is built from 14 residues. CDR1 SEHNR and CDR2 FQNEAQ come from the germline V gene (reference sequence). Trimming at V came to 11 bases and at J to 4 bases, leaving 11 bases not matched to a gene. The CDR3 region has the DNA TGTGCCTCCGAAGGGGGCCCTTCTTACAATGAGCAGTTCTTC. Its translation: CASEGGPSYNEQFF.

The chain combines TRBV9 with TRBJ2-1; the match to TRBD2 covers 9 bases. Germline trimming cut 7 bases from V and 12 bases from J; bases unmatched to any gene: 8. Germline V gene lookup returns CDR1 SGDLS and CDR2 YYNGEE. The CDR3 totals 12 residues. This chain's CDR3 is CASRGGGQGQFF. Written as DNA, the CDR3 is TGTGCCAGCCGCGGGGGGGGACAAGGGCAGTTCTTC.

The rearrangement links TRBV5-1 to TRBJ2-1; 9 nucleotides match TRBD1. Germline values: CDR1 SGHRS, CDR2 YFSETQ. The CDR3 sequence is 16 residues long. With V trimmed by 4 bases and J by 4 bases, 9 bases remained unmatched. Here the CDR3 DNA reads TGCGCCAGCAGCCGGGCTCCGGGACAGGGTTACAATGAGCAGTTCTTC. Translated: CASSRAPGQGYNEQFF.

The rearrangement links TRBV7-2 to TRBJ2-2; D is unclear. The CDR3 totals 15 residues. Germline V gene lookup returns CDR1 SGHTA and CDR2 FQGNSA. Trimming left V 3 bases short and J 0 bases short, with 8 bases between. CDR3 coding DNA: TGTGCCAGCAGCTTTTACTTGTCGAACACCGGGGAGCTGTTTTTT. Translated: CASSFYLSNTGELFF.

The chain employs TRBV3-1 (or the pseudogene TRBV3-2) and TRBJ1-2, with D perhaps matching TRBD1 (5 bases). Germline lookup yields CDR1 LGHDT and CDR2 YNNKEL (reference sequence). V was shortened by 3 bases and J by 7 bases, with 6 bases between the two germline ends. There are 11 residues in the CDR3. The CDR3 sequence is CASSHGGGYTF. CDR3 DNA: TGTGCCAGCAGCCACGGGGGTGGCTACACCTTC.

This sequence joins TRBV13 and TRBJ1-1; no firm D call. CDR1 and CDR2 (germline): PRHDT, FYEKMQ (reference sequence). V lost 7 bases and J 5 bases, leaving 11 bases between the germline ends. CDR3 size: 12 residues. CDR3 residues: CASTQSGTEAFF. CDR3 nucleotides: TGTGCCAGCACCCAATCGGGGACTGAAGCTTTCTTT.

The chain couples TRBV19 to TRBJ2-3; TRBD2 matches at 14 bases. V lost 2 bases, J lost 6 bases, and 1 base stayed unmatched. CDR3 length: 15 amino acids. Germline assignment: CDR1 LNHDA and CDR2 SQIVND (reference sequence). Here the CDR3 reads CASSIWTSGGDTQYF. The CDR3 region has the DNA TGTGCCAGTAGTATATGGACTAGCGGGGGGGATACGCAGTATTTT.

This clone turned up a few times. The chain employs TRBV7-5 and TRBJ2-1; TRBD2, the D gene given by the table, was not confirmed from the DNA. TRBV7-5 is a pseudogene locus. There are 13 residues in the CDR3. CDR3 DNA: TGTGCCAGAAGCTCCCACGGTTACAATGAGCAGTTCTTC. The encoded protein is CARSSHGYNEQFF.

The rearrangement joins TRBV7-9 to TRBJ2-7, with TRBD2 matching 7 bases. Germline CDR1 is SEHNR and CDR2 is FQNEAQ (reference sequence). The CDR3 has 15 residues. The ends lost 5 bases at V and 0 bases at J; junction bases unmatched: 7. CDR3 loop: CASSPGGGASYEQYF. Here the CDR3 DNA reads TGTGCCAGCAGCCCGGGCGGGGGAGCCTCCTACGAGCAGTACTTC. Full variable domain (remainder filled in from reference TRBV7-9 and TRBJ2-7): DTGVSQNPRHKITKRGQNVTFRCDPISEHNRLYWYRQTLGQGPEFLTYFQNEAQLEKSRLLSDRFSAERPKGSFSTLEIQRTEQGDSAMYLCASSPGGGASYEQYFGPGTRLTVT.

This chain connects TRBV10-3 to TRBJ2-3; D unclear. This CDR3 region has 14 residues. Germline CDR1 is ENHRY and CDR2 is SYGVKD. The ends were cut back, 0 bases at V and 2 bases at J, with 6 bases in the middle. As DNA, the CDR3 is TGTGCCATCAGTGAGTCTCCAGACACAGATACGCAGTATTTT. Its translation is CAISESPDTDTQYF.

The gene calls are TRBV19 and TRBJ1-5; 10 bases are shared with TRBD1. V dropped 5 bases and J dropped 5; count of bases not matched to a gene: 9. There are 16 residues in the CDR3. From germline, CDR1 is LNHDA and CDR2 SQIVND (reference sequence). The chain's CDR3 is CASSLWTGGADQPQHF. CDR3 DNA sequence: TGTGCCAGTAGTCTTTGGACAGGGGGGGCTGATCAGCCCCAGCATTTT.

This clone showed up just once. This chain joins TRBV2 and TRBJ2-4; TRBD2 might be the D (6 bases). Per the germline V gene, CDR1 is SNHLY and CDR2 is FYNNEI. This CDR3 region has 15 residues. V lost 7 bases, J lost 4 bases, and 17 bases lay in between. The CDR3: CASTVRLEKKNIQYF. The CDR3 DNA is TGTGCCAGCACGGTACGACTAGAGAAAAAAAACATTCAGTACTTC.

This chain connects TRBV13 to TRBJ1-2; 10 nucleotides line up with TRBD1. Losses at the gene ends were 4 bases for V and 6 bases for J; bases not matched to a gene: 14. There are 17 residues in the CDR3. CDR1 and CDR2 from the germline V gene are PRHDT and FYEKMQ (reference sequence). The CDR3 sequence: CASSSLLPGQGKNGYTF. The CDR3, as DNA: TGTGCCAGCAGCTCGCTTCTCCCGGGACAGGGGAAGAATGGCTACACCTTC.

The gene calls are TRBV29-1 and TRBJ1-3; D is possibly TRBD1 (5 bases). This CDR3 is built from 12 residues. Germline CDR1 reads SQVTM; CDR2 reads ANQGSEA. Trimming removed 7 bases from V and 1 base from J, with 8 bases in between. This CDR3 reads CSGGSSGNTIYF. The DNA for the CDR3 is TGCAGCGGGGGGAGTTCTGGAAACACCATATATTTT.

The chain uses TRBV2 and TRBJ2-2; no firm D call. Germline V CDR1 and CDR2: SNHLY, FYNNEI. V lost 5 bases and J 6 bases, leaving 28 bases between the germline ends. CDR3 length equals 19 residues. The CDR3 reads CASSTPMAGTTGRSGELFF. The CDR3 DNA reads TGTGCCAGCAGTACCCCGATGGCAGGTACCACCGGTCGGTCCGGGGAGCTGTTTTTT.

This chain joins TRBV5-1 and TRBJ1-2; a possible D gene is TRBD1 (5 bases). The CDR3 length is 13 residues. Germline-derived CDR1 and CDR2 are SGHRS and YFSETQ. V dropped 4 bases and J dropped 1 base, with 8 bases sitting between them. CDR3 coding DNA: TGCGCCAGCAGCCTGACAGATAACTATGGCTACACCTTC. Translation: CASSLTDNYGYTF.

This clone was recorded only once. CDR3 DNA: TGTGCCAGCAGCTTTTCTGGCGGGGGGCACAATGAGCAGTTCTTC. Residues: CASSFSGGGHNEQFF. V and J are TRBV5-4 and TRBJ2-1; 8 bases agree with TRBD2. The length of the CDR3 is 15 residues. Trimming cost V 2 bases and J 5 bases; bases outside gene matches: 6. The germline V gene has CDR1 SGHNT and CDR2 YYREEE (reference sequence).

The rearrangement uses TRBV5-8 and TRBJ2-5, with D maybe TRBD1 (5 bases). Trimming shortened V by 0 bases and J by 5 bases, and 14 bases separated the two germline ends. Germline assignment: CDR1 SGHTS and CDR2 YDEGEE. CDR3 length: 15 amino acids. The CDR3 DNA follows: TGTGCCAGCAGCTTGGCCGGACATCGAAGGGAGACCCAGTACTTC. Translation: CASSLAGHRRETQYF.

The CDR3 protein is CASSRSFVTGGLGKNIQYF. Here the CDR3 DNA reads TGTGCCAGCAGCCGCTCCTTCGTTACAGGGGGTTTGGGCAAAAACATTCAGTACTTC. The rearrangement joins TRBV7-9 to TRBJ2-4; 8 bases align to TRBD1. V lost 5 bases and J lost 3; bases outside the gene matches: 18. Germline CDR1 reads SEHNR; CDR2 reads FQNEAQ (reference sequence). The CDR3 consists of 19 residues.

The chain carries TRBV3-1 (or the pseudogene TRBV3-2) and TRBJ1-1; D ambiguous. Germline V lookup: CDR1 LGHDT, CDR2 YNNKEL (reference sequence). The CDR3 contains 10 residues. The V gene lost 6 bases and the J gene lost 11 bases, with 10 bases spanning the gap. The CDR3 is CASSPKSAFF. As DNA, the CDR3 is TGTGCCAGCAGTCCTAAGAGCGCTTTCTTT.